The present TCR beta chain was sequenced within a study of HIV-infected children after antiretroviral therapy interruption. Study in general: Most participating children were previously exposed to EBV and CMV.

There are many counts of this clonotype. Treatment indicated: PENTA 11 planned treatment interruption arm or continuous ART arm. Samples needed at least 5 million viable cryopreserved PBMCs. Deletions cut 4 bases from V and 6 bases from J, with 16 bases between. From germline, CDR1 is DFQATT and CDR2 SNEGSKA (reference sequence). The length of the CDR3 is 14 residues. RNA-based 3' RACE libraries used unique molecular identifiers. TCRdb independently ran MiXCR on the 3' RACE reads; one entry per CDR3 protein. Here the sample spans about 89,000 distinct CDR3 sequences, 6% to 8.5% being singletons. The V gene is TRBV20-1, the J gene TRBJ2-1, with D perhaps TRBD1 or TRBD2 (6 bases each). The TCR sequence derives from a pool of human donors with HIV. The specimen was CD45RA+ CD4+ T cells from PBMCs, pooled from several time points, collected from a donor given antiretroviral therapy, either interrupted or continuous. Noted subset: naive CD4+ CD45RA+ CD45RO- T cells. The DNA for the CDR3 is TGCAGTGCTAAGTCCTGGGGGGCCGGCAATGAGCAGTTCTTC. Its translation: CSAKSWGAGNEQFF.